The sequence of this T cell receptor (beta chain) was determined in a study of T cells in Graves' hyperthyroidism and ophthalmopathy. Study summary: Prior to any treatment, at the point of initial diagnosis, peripheral blood was collected.

What was amplified from RNA transcripts were TCR beta CDR3 regions. First-round RT-PCR with HTBI primers amplified the TCR CDR3 region. TCRdb passed the multiplex PCR reads through MiXCR, listing each CDR3 protein once. This sample carries hundreds of thousands of distinct CDR3 sequences, over 35% of them seen once, and the ten largest clones take around 9.3%. Study results and caveats: Most thyroid clonotypes that were expanded above 0.001 also turned up in blood. Ophthalmopathy cases were set apart from stable hyperthyroidism by a 13 V-J model.

Participants, patients aged 18 to 65, had newly diagnosed hyperthyroidism with a duration under 2 months. This clonotype was seen only once. Its antigen remains unknown. The CDR3 has 15 residues. After removal of 5 bases from V and 0 bases from J, the junction contained 5 bases not matched to a gene. The rearrangement joins TRBV12-3 or TRBV12-4 to TRBJ1-2, with 8 bases matching TRBD1. The TCR comes from a man in his late teens or twenties with Graves' hyperthyroidism. The sample comprised blood. CDR3 bases: TGTGCCAGCAGTCTCCGGGACAGGCCTAACTATGGCTACACCTTC. It is translated as CASSLRDRPNYGYTF.